These 9 T cell receptor beta chains share one sample of origin, sequenced in a study of T cell repertoires in cytomegalovirus infection. These receptors have no known antigen. TCRdb reprocessed the reads with MiXCR, giving one entry per CDR3 protein. This sample has tens of thousands of distinct CDR3 sequences, with 20% to 25% found just once. Sequencing was carried out using PBMCs, sequenced either directly or after in vitro stimulation (not recorded which). The receptors derive from a human donor in good health (CMV status not recorded). Some clones in this sample may be carry-over from other donors' samples.

The table lists this clonotype with a few counts. This chain joins TRBV12-3 or TRBV12-4 and TRBJ2-1, with D tentatively TRBD2 (6 bases). The V and J ends lost 5 bases and 9 bases respectively, with 17 bases between them. This CDR3 has 14 residues. CDR3 sequence (DNA): TGTGCCAGCAGTCCGCGGGGCAGGGACGGTGAGCAGTTCTTC. Translating gives CASSPRGRDGEQFF.

This clonotype was seen at least ten times. The chain combines TRBV12-3 or TRBV12-4 with TRBJ1-3; 7 nucleotides match TRBD1. There are 17 residues in the CDR3. V lost 7 bases to trimming and J lost 0 bases; unmatched junction nucleotides: 12. The chain's CDR3 is CASTRPDRPYSGNTIYF. CDR3 nucleotides: TGTGCCAGCACCCGACCGGACAGGCCATACTCTGGAAACACCATATATTTT.

V gene TRBV19 combines with J gene TRBJ1-4; 7 positions agree with TRBD1. In germline, CDR1 is LNHDA, CDR2 SQIVND (reference sequence). V shed 5 bases, J shed 9 bases, and the junction held 6 bases outside the gene matches. The CDR3 is 13 amino acids. CDR3 sequence (DNA): TGTGCCAGTAGTGGAGGACAGGCCCAAAAACTGTTTTTT. It translates to CASSGGQAQKLFF.

V and J are TRBV28 and TRBJ2-7, with 11 positions matching TRBD2. Trimming took 8 bases from V and 0 from J; bases not matched to a gene: 6. This CDR3 spans 15 amino acids. The germline V gene has CDR1 MDHEN and CDR2 SYDVKM. CDR3 in amino acids: CASAIAGGGSYEQYF. CDR3 in DNA: TGTGCCAGCGCCATAGCGGGAGGGGGCTCCTACGAGCAGTACTTC.

The rearrangement uses TRBV7-2 and TRBJ2-1; D perhaps matches TRBD2 (7 bases). The CDR3 contains 18 residues. Germline V gene sequence: CDR1 SGHTA, CDR2 FQGNSA. The V end lost 4 bases, the J end lost 7 bases, and 26 bases lay between the germline ends. The CDR3 DNA reads TGTGCCAGCAGCTCACAGGTGGGGGGCGGGGGTGTGGGAAATGAGCAGTTCTTC. Translated, it gives CASSSQVGGGGVGNEQFF.

The chain links TRBV2 to TRBJ2-1; 9 nucleotides line up with TRBD2. Germline CDR1 reads SNHLY; CDR2 reads FYNNEI. The trim removed 6 bases at V and 0 bases at J, leaving 3 bases unmatched. The CDR3 spans 15 residues. The CDR3 is CASRWTSDSYNEQFF. The CDR3 DNA sequence: TGTGCCAGCAGGTGGACTAGCGACTCCTACAATGAGCAGTTCTTC.

The chain has TRBV12-3 or TRBV12-4 and TRBJ1-4; TRBD1 is a possible D gene (5 bases). The CDR3 runs to 13 residues. V lost 6 bases and J 6 bases, leaving 11 bases between the germline ends. The CDR3 DNA reads TGTGCCAGCAGACCCGGGACGGATGAAAAACTGTTTTTT. This encodes CASRPGTDEKLFF.

The J gene is TRBJ2-3, the V gene TRBV29-1; D gene uncertain. V was pared by 5 bases and J by 0 bases, with 12 bases between. The CDR3 runs to 14 residues. CDR1 is SQVTM and CDR2 is ANQGSEA in the germline V gene. Here the CDR3 reads CSVRLSSSTDTQYF. CDR3 DNA: TGCAGCGTTAGACTTTCTTCTAGCACAGATACGCAGTATTTT.

The chain couples TRBV10-3 to TRBJ1-5; D is ambiguous. The V end lost 4 bases, the J end lost 0 bases, and 7 bases lay between the germline ends. The CDR3 length is 14 residues. The germline V gene encodes CDR1 ENHRY and CDR2 SYGVKD. This chain's CDR3 is CAISGGNSNQPQHF. The CDR3 DNA follows: TGTGCCATCAGTGGGGGAAATAGCAATCAGCCCCAGCATTTT.